This T cell receptor beta chain was sequenced during a study of T cells in Graves' hyperthyroidism and ophthalmopathy (dated by TCRdb to 2018 to 2020). About the study as a whole: Peripheral blood was collected at initial diagnosis, before any treatment. A discovery cohort of around 100 patients, roughly 45 with Graves' ophthalmopathy and 57 with stable Graves' hyperthyroidism, was used to find distinguishing TCR V-J signatures. Prospective prediction of ophthalmopathy was tested in an independent validation cohort of 18 to 20 hyperthyroidism patients and around 16 patients who later progressed to ophthalmopathy. The approximately 100 discovery patients were randomly split 7:3 into training and test sets. Thyroid tissue and blood T-cell repertoires from several Graves' hyperthyroidism patients were also compared in the study. Once sampling was done, hyperthyroidism patients were given methimazole at a starting dose of 30 mg daily, whereas ophthalmopathy patients were given high-dose intravenous methylprednisolone. According to the paper, TCR Vbeta CDR3 sequencing was carried out on 135 peripheral blood samples, which came from some 41 ophthalmopathy, around 75 hyperthyroidism and roughly 17 progressor patients. The research as a whole found: During validation, the model predicted progression to ophthalmopathy a median of around 6 months ahead of onset, with around 70% sensitivity and 72% to 80% specificity. Sample size was not statistically predetermined, and investigators were not blinded to group allocation. A 13 V-J signature model separated ophthalmopathy from stable hyperthyroidism, with approximately 87% sensitivity and roughly 84% specificity in cross-validation and 80%/75% in testing. Blood samples also contained most of the expanded thyroid clonotypes (frequency above 0.001), which suggests that blood repertoires may reflect thyroid immune responses.

TCR beta CDR3 regions were amplified from RNA transcripts. The TCR CDR3 was subjected to a first round of RT-PCR using the HTBI primer set and the Qiagen OneStep RT-PCR kit. A second multiplex PCR round built the libraries, followed by size selection and purification. Sequencing of the libraries was done on an Illumina HiSeq2000 using paired-end 100 bp reads. Regarding the original processing steps: Raw data were processed with SOAPnuke, discarding reads with adapters, uncalled bases, mean Phred below 15, or no exact constant-primer or identifier match. High-quality paired reads were merged using COPE v1.2.5, and each unique nucleotide sequence was defined as a clonotype. Clonotypes were aligned to IMGT TRBV, TRBD and TRBJ reference segments using MiTCR v1.1. The analysis included only V-J combinations with a frequency above 0.0001, which together covered more than 98% of the repertoires. A TCS score was defined as the ratio of F50 (clonal expansion) to E x V (chaos), with BLOSUM62-based TCRdist applied between CDR3 peptides within each V-J. Welch's t-statistics and random forest reduced roughly 540 V-J features to about 12, which were used in a naive Bayes classifier (R e1071). Starting from the raw public reads, TCRdb applied fastp trimming at Q25, assembled clones with MiXCR and retained in-frame beta chains. A single entry per CDR3 protein holds the most common genes and DNA from its merged rows. TCRdb, not the original authors, processed these V and J calls. This sample has under 750,000 distinct CDR3 sequences in its table, and 18% of those were observed once. About a sixth of the sample is taken by the ten largest.

The hyperthyroidism patients were between 18 and 65 years old and newly diagnosed, with a disease duration of less than 2 months. Any patient with an uncontrolled infection, another autoimmune disease, pregnancy or lactation was excluded. Diagnoses relied on clinical symptoms, serum thyroxine and TRAb, thyroid ultrasound and orbital computed tomography. For progressor patients, blood was drawn at the first diagnosis of hyperthyroidism, before any ophthalmopathy symptoms had appeared. Ficoll-Paque density gradient centrifugation was used to isolate PBMCs from about 9 ml of fresh peripheral blood. Progressor patients were initially diagnosed with Graves' hyperthyroidism and developed ophthalmopathy during follow-up. Trizol reagent was used to extract total RNA, and RNA quality was then checked on an Agilent 2100 Bioanalyzer. V trim: 6 bases; J trim: 4 bases; unmatched bases: 5. The CDR3, from cysteine to phenylalanine, totals 14 residues. CDR3 DNA is the only sequence kept; it has 42 bases, read in frame from the first base. CDR1 and CDR2 were assigned from the germline V gene as MNHNS and SASEGT.

This clonotype was observed many times. Its antigen is not yet known. No qualities accompany the bases; no much larger clone lies one base away. The sample comprised blood. The chain is made from TRBV6-1 and TRBJ1-4, with 7 junctional bases fitting TRBD1. The TCR originated in a woman between 50 and 59 years old with Graves' hyperthyroidism that later progressed to Graves' ophthalmopathy. The nucleotide sequence reads as follows: TGTGCCAGCAGATCCGGGACAGATAATGAAAAACTGTTTTTT. It is translated as CASRSGTDNEKLFF.